This T cell receptor (beta chain) was sequenced during a study of control samples from healthy donors and cancer patients. TCRdb's table, derived via immunoSEQ multiplex PCR, lists solely in-frame clones and lacks some. Among 100,000 to 150,000 clones, around 90% were seen once, and the ten largest hold more than 2%. The CDR3 totals 14 residues. V was clipped by 4 bases and J by 6 bases; unmatched bases: 6. Per germline, CDR1 SGDLS and CDR2 YYNGEE. Sequenced material: blood. The rearrangement links TRBV9 to TRBJ2-1, with 8 bases fitting TRBD1. The sequence came from a man aged 18-30 years in good health. The CDR3: CASSLRTGINEQFF. CDR3 in DNA: TGTGCCAGCAGCCTCAGGACAGGGATCAATGAGCAGTTCTTC.